The 18 T cell receptor beta chains below come from one sample, sequenced in a study of cytotoxic CD8 clonotypes in ibrutinib-treated CLL. Profiled with immunoSEQ multiplex PCR; TCRdb holds only in-frame clones, not every one. The table includes over 200,000 clones, approximately 70% detected once. Sequences were derived from PBMCs, sampled after 12 months of ibrutinib treatment. The source is a human donor with chronic lymphocytic leukemia.

This clone has just a few counts. CDR3 coding DNA: TGTGCCAGCAGCTTCGGACACCCGAATGAAAAACTGTTTTTT. Protein: CASSFGHPNEKLFF. The chain uses TRBV7-2 and TRBJ1-4, with D tentatively TRBD1 (5 bases). Germline V gene sequence: CDR1 SGHTA, CDR2 FQGNSA. CDR3 length: 14 amino acids. V lost 3 bases to trimming and J lost 5 bases, with 10 bases between them.

This rearrangement joins TRBV27 to TRBJ1-1; D not resolved. With 8 bases removed from V and 1 base from J, the gap between germline ends came to 20 bases. Germline CDR1 is MNHEY and CDR2 is SMNVEV (reference sequence). CDR3 size: 16 residues. CDR3 amino acids: CASRKLRRPRNTEAFF. For the CDR3, the DNA is TGTGCCAGCCGAAAACTTAGACGTCCTAGGAACACTGAAGCTTTCTTT.

This clone was recorded many times. The chain combines TRBV11-2 with TRBJ1-1; D gene ambiguous. Trimming stripped 4 bases from V and 1 base from J, with 7 bases between. This CDR3 is built from 13 residues. From germline, CDR1 is SGHAT and CDR2 FQNNGV. In nucleotides, the CDR3 is TGTGCCAGCAGCTGGACGGGGAACACTGAAGCTTTCTTT. Its protein product is CASSWTGNTEAFF.

The rearrangement links TRBV30 to TRBJ2-7; 11 positions agree with TRBD1. Germline CDR1 reads GTSNPN; CDR2 reads SVGIG (reference sequence). The V gene end was trimmed by 0 bases and the J gene end by 3 bases; junction bases not matched to a gene: 4. The CDR3 has 15 residues. CDR3 protein: CAWSVGGTGGYEQYF. For the CDR3, the DNA is TGTGCCTGGAGTGTAGGGGGGACAGGGGGCTACGAGCAGTACTTC.

The rearrangement joins TRBV5-1 to TRBJ1-1, with 8 bases that match TRBD1. The CDR3 extends over 13 amino acids. V shed 4 bases and J 6 bases; nucleotides not matched to a gene: 5. Germline values: CDR1 SGHRS, CDR2 YFSETQ. CDR3 sequence reads: CASSLQGAPEAFF. The CDR3 DNA reads TGCGCCAGCAGCCTGCAGGGGGCCCCTGAAGCTTTCTTT.

This chain uses TRBV25-1 with TRBJ1-2; unclear D gene. The V gene lost 4 bases and the J gene lost 0 bases, with 6 bases spanning the gap. The length of the CDR3 is 13 residues. Germline loops: CDR1 MGHDK, CDR2 SYGVNS. The CDR3 protein is CASSAQTNYGYTF. The CDR3 coding sequence is TGTGCCAGCAGTGCTCAGACTAACTATGGCTACACCTTC.

The chain uses TRBV7-2 and TRBJ1-5; D is unresolved. Looked up from germline, CDR1 is SGHTA and CDR2 is FQGNSA. This CDR3 comprises 18 residues. V lost 1 base to trimming and J lost 2 bases, with 18 bases between them. The CDR3 region is CASSLGGPDSRRNQPQHF. In DNA, the CDR3 is TGTGCCAGCAGCTTAGGCGGGCCAGACTCTAGGCGCAATCAGCCCCAGCATTTT.

This clone was seen a few times. The same CDR3 arises from other DNA sequences in this sample as well. This CDR3 reads CASSPQETQYF. The CDR3 region has the DNA TGTGCCAGCTCACCCCAAGAGACCCAGTACTTC. The rearrangement links TRBV18 to TRBJ2-5; D is uncertain. The V and J ends lost 3 bases and 1 base respectively, with 0 bases between them. Germline-derived CDR1 and CDR2 are KGHSH and LQKENI. The CDR3 sequence is 11 residues long.

Here the CDR3 DNA reads TGCGCCAGCAGCCCACCCAGACTAGCTACAGATACGCAGTATTTT. Protein: CASSPPRLATDTQYF. The chain links TRBV5-1 to TRBJ2-3; 7 bases fit TRBD2. This CDR3 comprises 15 residues. Germline V gives CDR1 SGHRS, CDR2 YFSETQ. With 4 bases clipped from V and 3 bases from J, the junction kept 8 bases outside the gene matches.

V gene TRBV7-2 combines with J gene TRBJ2-5; the match to TRBD2 covers 11 bases. The CDR3 sequence is 16 residues long. V lost 2 bases to trimming and J lost 9 bases; unmatched junction nucleotides: 11. Germline V gives CDR1 SGHTA, CDR2 FQGNSA. This chain's CDR3 is CASSLTSGSYVVAQYF. The DNA of the CDR3 is TGTGCCAGCAGCTTAACTAGCGGGAGTTACGTAGTGGCCCAGTACTTC.

V and J are TRBV7-3 and TRBJ2-3; D unclear. The germline CDR1 and CDR2 sequences are SGHTA and FQGTGA. The length of the CDR3 is 13 residues. V was pared by 5 bases and J by 2 bases, with 8 bases between. The CDR3 here is CASSPSHTDTQYF. CDR3 nucleotides: TGTGCCAGCAGCCCGAGCCACACAGATACGCAGTATTTT.

V usage is TRBV6-5 and J usage is TRBJ1-3; D may be TRBD1 (5 bases). This CDR3 has 15 residues. The germline CDR1 and CDR2 sequences are MNHEY and SVGAGI. Trimming stripped 6 bases from V and 0 bases from J, with 12 bases between. The CDR3, as DNA: TGTGCCAGCAGGATTGACGACAGCTCTGGAAACACCATATATTTT. Translated, it gives CASRIDDSSGNTIYF.

V and J are TRBV7-2 and TRBJ1-2, with unresolved D. Trimming took 4 bases from V and 6 from J, leaving 15 bases between them. CDR1 is SGHTA and CDR2 is FQGNSA in the germline V gene. The CDR3 has 14 amino acids. CDR3 loop: CASSSSKGTNGYTF. Written as DNA, the CDR3 is TGTGCCAGCAGCTCCTCAAAGGGAACTAATGGCTACACCTTC.

V and J are TRBV7-8 and TRBJ1-2; 9 nucleotides line up with TRBD1. J lost 4 bases, V lost 5 bases, and 14 bases had no gene match. The CDR3 covers 17 residues. Per germline, CDR1 SGHVS and CDR2 FQNEAQ. The CDR3 loop is CASSNRDRVLGGYGYTF. CDR3 coding DNA: TGTGCCAGCAGCAACCGGGACAGGGTGTTGGGAGGCTATGGCTACACCTTC.

The chain links TRBV28 to TRBJ2-7; 10 positions agree with TRBD1. The V and J ends lost 2 bases and 3 bases, in that order; junction bases with no gene match: 4. The CDR3 is 15 amino acids. Germline V CDR1 and CDR2: MDHEN, SYDVKM. CDR3 sequence reads: CASSLGGTGVYEQYF. The CDR3 DNA follows: TGTGCCAGCAGTTTAGGGGGGACAGGGGTCTACGAGCAGTACTTC. The variable domain in full, completed from reference TRBV28 and TRBJ2-7, reads DVKVTQSSRYLVKRTGEKVFLECVQDMDHENMFWYRQDPGLGLRLIYFSYDVKMKEKGDIPEGYSVSREKKERFSLILESASTNQTSMYLCASSLGGTGVYEQYFGPGTRLTVT.

This clone has more than one count but fewer than ten. The J gene is TRBJ2-7, the V gene TRBV6-5, with D hard to call. Per germline, CDR1 MNHEY and CDR2 SVGAGI. V gave up 0 bases and J gave up 3 bases, with 3 bases separating them. The CDR3 loop spans 12 amino acids. DNA for the CDR3: TGTGCCAGCAGTTACTCTCGCTACGAGCAGTACTTC. This translates into CASSYSRYEQYF.

This clone was detected only a few times. The CDR3 DNA follows: TGTGCCAGCAGTGTTGACAGGGTGGGGTACGAGCAGTACTTC. Its protein is CASSVDRVGYEQYF. The chain combines TRBV2 with TRBJ2-7; 7 bases agree with TRBD1. The germline V gene has CDR1 SNHLY and CDR2 FYNNEI. After removal of 4 bases from V and 4 bases from J, the junction contained 7 bases not matched to a gene. The CDR3 spans 14 residues.

The gene calls are TRBV28 and TRBJ2-1; D possibly corresponds to TRBD1 (6 bases). The CDR3 covers 15 residues. V was cut by 5 bases and J by 0 bases, with 11 bases left in between. Germline V gene data show CDR1 as MDHEN and CDR2 as SYDVKM. This CDR3 is CASSPLGGSYNEQFF. The CDR3 bases are TGTGCCAGCAGTCCGCTAGGGGGCTCCTACAATGAGCAGTTCTTC.